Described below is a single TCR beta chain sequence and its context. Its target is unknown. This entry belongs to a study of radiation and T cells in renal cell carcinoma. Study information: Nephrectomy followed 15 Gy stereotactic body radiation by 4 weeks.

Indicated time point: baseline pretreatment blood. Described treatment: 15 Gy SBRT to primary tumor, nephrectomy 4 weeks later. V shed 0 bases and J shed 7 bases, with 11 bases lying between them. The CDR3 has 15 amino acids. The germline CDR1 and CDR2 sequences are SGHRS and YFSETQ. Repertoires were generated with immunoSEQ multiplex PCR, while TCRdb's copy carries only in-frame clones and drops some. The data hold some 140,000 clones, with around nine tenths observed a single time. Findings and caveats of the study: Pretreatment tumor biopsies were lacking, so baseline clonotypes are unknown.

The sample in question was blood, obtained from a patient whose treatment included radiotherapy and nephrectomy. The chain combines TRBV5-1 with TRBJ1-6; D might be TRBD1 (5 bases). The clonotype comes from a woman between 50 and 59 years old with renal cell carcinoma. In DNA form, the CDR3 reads TGCGCCAGCAGCTTGGATCGGGGGAAGAATTCACCCCTCCACTTT. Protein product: CASSLDRGKNSPLHF.